This TCR beta chain was observed in a study of molecular identifiers for immune sequencing clone quantification. MiXCR, applied by TCRdb to the PCR reads, yields one record per CDR3 protein. The sample yields 15,000 to 20,000 distinct CDR3 sequences, 20% to 25% seen once. V lost 7 bases to trimming and J lost 4 bases; unmatched junction nucleotides: 5. The CDR3 totals 14 residues. The germline V gene encodes CDR1 SGHTA and CDR2 FQGNSA. This clonotype has ten or more counts. The chain has TRBV7-2 and TRBJ1-5, with 9 positions matching TRBD1. Material: naive CD8+ T cells from blood, with Jurkat cell RNA spiked in. As to subset: FACS-sorted CD8+CD4-CCR7+CD45RA+ naive T cells. This clonotype originated in a human donor in good health. Some libraries in this study had Jurkat cell RNA spiked in. The CDR3 DNA follows: TGTGCCAGCACCTTGGGACAGGGTAATCAGCCCCAGCATTTT. Its translation: CASTLGQGNQPQHF.